The present T cell receptor beta chain was sequenced within a study of blood T cell repertoires in COVID-19. Study in general: The cDNA or gDNA used as material had been derived from T cells, B-cell-depleted T cells, or PBMCs.

As originally analysed: For nucleated cells, counts were estimated from reference gene primer amplification. The data were produced by immunoSEQ multiplex PCR, yet TCRdb's version contains in-frame clones alone and is incomplete. V and J calls and clone size are as listed in that table; D and trimming were resolved from the DNA. The data show approximately 150,000 clones, roughly 82% seen once. CDR1 SGHTS and CDR2 YDEGEE come from the germline V gene. Unmatched junction bases numbered 6, after V lost 4 bases and J lost 8 bases. CDR3 size: 15 residues. Sequenced input: peripheral blood. This rearrangement joins TRBV5-8 to TRBJ1-6; 10 bases match TRBD1. The clonotype originates from a man aged 70 or older with acute or convalescent COVID-19. The CDR3 DNA sequence: TGTGCCAGCAGCCCTTGGGACAGGGGCGATTCACCCCTCCACTTT. This sequence encodes CASSPWDRGDSPLHF.